Each of the 6 T cell receptor beta chains below was sequenced from the same sample in a study of blood T cell repertoires in COVID-19. Only in-frame clones appear in the TCRdb table, and some are missing; sequencing was by immunoSEQ multiplex PCR. This table has about 150,000 clones, around 80% appearing once. Sequencing input: peripheral blood. The origin of the receptors is a woman in her sixties or seventies with acute or convalescent COVID-19.

This sequence joins TRBV5-1 and TRBJ2-3; 10 bases are a match to TRBD1. V trimming: 4 bases; J trimming: 4 bases; junction bases outside the gene matches: 12. This CDR3 has 17 amino acids. CDR1 and CDR2 from the germline V gene are SGHRS and YFSETQ. CDR3 residues: CASSRVTGTGVADTQYF. The CDR3 DNA follows: TGCGCCAGCAGCCGAGTTACCGGGACAGGGGTGGCAGATACGCAGTATTTT.

The chain joins TRBV6-5 to TRBJ1-5; 7 positions match TRBD1. V lost 6 bases to trimming and J lost 3 bases; unmatched junction nucleotides: 8. The germline V gene has CDR1 MNHEY and CDR2 SVGAGI. This CDR3 comprises 15 residues. This CDR3 reads CASSSGGRINQPQHF. CDR3 nucleotides: TGTGCCAGCAGCTCAGGGGGACGGATCAATCAGCCCCAGCATTTT.

For the CDR3, the DNA is TGTGCCAGCAGCCGACTGACAGGCTCCTATTACGAGCAGTACTTC. Encoded protein: CASSRLTGSYYEQYF. The chain carries TRBV14 and TRBJ2-7; D is perhaps TRBD1 (6 bases). The CDR3 covers 15 residues. The V end was cut by 4 bases, the J end by 4 bases, with 17 bases between. Germline V gene sequence: CDR1 SGHDN, CDR2 FVKESK.

The chain joins TRBV7-9 to TRBJ2-1; TRBD1 might be the D (5 bases). The CDR3 consists of 15 residues. V was trimmed by 5 bases and J by 0 bases, leaving 11 bases between them. The germline CDR1 and CDR2 sequences are SEHNR and FQNEAQ (reference sequence). The CDR3 is CASSDGHRSYNEQFF. Here the CDR3 DNA reads TGTGCCAGCAGCGATGGACATCGCTCCTACAATGAGCAGTTCTTC.

The chain carries TRBV28 and TRBJ1-3; 7 nucleotides line up with TRBD1. Germline CDR1 reads MDHEN; CDR2 reads SYDVKM. The CDR3 runs to 15 residues. V dropped 3 bases and J dropped 3; count of bases not matched to a gene: 5. The CDR3 bases are TGTGCCAGCAGTTTCCAAACAGGGGTTGGAAACACCATATATTTT. It specifies CASSFQTGVGNTIYF.

This rearrangement joins TRBV6-2 or TRBV6-3 to TRBJ1-1; 7 bases fit TRBD1. The CDR3 length is 17 residues. Germline-derived CDR1 and CDR2 are MNHEY and SVGEGT. J lost 2 bases, V lost 0 bases, and 9 bases had no gene match. The chain's CDR3 is CASSYSLGQEENTEAFF. The CDR3 DNA reads as TGTGCCAGCAGTTACTCCTTAGGACAGGAGGAAAACACTGAAGCTTTCTTT.